This entry is about one T cell receptor beta chain. Reverse transcription of roughly 0.5 to 1 ug RNA used random hexamers. The authors amplified TCR beta CDR3 across 54 Vbeta and 13 Jbeta using immunoSEQ multiplex PCR. One entry per CDR3 protein results from TCRdb running MiXCR on the immunoSEQ multiplex PCR reads. The data show approximately 280,000 distinct CDR3 sequences, with 70% to 90% seen just once and over 0.09% held by the top ten. CD8+ and CD4+ T cells from blood underwent TCR beta sequencing, which was carried out in a high-throughput format. Negative magnetic isolation gave CD8+ and CD4+ cells; FACS enriched CD8+ TEMRA. This record comes from a study of CD8 T cells in Susac syndrome. Germline-derived CDR1 and CDR2 are SEHNR and FQNEAQ (reference sequence). V gave up 2 bases and J gave up 3 bases, with 10 bases separating them. This CDR3 has 15 amino acids.

The TCR sequence derives from a human donor with multiple sclerosis. This chain links TRBV7-9 with TRBJ2-2; D is unclear. The sequenced sample consisted of CD8+ T cells from PBMCs. DNA of the CDR3: TGTGCCAGCAGCTTACCAGGAGAATACACCGGGGAGCTGTTTTTT. Its translation is CASSLPGEYTGELFF.